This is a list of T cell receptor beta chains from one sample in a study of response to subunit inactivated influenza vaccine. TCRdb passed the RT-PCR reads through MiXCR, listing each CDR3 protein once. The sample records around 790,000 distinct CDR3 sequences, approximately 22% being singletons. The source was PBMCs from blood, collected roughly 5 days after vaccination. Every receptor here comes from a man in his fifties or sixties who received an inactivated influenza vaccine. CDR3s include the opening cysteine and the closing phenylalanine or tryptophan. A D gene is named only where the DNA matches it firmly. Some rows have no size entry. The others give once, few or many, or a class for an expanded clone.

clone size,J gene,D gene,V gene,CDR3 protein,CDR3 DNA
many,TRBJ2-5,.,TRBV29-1,CSVDWQGQETQYF,TGCAGCGTTGATTGGCAGGGCCAAGAGACCCAGTACTTC
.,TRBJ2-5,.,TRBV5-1,CASSLQDSQETQYF,TGCGCCAGCAGCTTGCAGGACAGTCAAGAGACCCAGTACTTC
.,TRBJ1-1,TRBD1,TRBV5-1,CASNLDRDSKTEAFF,TGCGCCAGCAACTTAGACAGGGATTCAAAGACTGAAGCTTTCTTT
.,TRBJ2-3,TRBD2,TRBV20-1,CSGGLAGVVDTQYF,TGCAGCGGAGGCCTAGCGGGAGTTGTAGATACGCAGTATTTT
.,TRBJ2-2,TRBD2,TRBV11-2,CASSLFQLRGLAGVAGELFF,TGTGCCAGCAGCTTATTCCAGCTCAGAGGACTAGCGGGAGTCGCCGGGGAGCTGTTTTTT
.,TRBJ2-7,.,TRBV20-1,CSARDTKTGPYEQYF,TGCAGTGCTAGAGATACCAAGACAGGTCCCTACGAGCAGTACTTC
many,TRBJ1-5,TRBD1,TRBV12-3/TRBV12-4,CASSTGQGANQPQHF,TGTGCCAGCAGTACTGGACAGGGGGCAAATCAGCCCCAGCATTTT
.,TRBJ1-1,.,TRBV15,CATSRVGDNTEAFF,TGTGCCACCAGCAGAGTGGGGGACAACACTGAAGCTTTCTTT
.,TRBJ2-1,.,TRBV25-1,CASGSPWGVVDNEQFF,TGTGCCAGCGGATCCCCCTGGGGGGTGGTCGACAATGAGCAGTTCTTC
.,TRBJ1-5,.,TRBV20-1,CSAVILSQTGNQPQHF,TGCAGTGCCGTTATTCTATCCCAGACGGGCAATCAGCCCCAGCATTTT
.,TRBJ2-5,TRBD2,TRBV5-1,CASSFAATSGTQETQYF,TGCGCCAGCAGCTTCGCAGCGACTAGCGGGACACAAGAGACCCAGTACTTC
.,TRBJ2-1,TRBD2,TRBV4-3,CASSQVRAGGSEQFF,TGCGCCAGCAGCCAAGTAAGAGCGGGGGGGAGTGAGCAGTTCTTC
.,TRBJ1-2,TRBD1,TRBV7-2,CASSVGQGAGYGYTF,TGTGCCAGCAGCGTCGGACAGGGGGCTGGCTATGGCTACACCTTC
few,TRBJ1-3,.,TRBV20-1,CSARMPGLIVGNTIYF,TGCAGTGCTAGAATGCCGGGACTGATAGTTGGAAACACCATATATTTT
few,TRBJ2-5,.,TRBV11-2,CASSLGLGLNQETQYF,TGTGCCAGCAGCTTAGGGTTGGGACTTAATCAAGAGACCCAGTACTTC
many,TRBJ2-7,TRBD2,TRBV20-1,CSPPPSLLAGGPGGRYYEQYF,TGCAGTCCACCACCCTCACTACTAGCGGGAGGGCCGGGGGGTAGGTACTACGAGCAGTACTTC
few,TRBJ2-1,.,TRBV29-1,CSVVKGVGYNEQFF,TGCAGCGTTGTAAAGGGGGTAGGATACAATGAGCAGTTCTTC
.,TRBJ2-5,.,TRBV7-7,CASSPSRGGQETQYF,TGTGCTAGCAGCCCCTCCCGTGGCGGCCAAGAGACCCAGTACTTC
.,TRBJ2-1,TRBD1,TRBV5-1,CASSSDRDIYNEQFF,TGCGCCAGCAGCTCGGACAGGGATATTTACAATGAGCAGTTCTTC
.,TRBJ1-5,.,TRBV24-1,CATSGGNRQPQHF,TGTGCCACCAGTGGTGGGAATCGTCAGCCCCAGCATTTT
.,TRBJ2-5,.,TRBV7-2,CASSLARSETQYF,TGTGCCAGCAGCTTAGCTCGTTCCGAGACCCAGTACTTC
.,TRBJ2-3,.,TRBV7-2,CASSRGGPRLSTDTQYF,TGTGCCAGCAGTCGCGGCGGGCCCAGGCTTAGCACAGATACGCAGTATTTT
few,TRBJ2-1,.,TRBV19,CASSSPAMYNEQFF,TGTGCCAGTAGTTCTCCCGCTATGTACAATGAGCAGTTCTTC
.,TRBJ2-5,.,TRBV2,CASSALQGETQYF,TGTGCCAGCAGTGCTCTCCAGGGAGAGACCCAGTACTTC
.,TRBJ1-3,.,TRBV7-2,CASSLWSGAGNTIYF,TGTGCCAGCAGCTTATGGTCAGGGGCTGGAAACACCATATATTTT
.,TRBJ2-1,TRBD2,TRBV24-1,CATSDRLAVDEQFF,TGTGCCACCAGTGATCGACTAGCGGTAGATGAGCAGTTCTTC
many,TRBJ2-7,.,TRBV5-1,CASSSDLRGEQYF,TGCGCCAGCAGCTCGGACTTAAGGGGCGAGCAGTACTTC
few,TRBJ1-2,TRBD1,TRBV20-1,CSAATGDSGYTF,TGCAGTGCAGCTACAGGGGACTCTGGCTACACCTTC
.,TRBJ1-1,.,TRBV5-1,CASSPLQVTDTEAFF,TGCGCCAGCAGCCCCCTCCAGGTGACGGACACTGAAGCTTTCTTT
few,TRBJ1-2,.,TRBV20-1,CSAGGSYGYTF,TGCAGTGCGGGGGGTAGCTATGGCTACACCTTC
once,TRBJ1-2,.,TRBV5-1,CASSLGQDYYGYTF,TGCGCCAGCAGCTTGGGACAGGACTACTATGGCTACACCTTC
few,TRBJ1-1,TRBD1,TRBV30,CAWRRGRTEAFF,TGTGCCTGGAGGAGGGGGCGAACTGAAGCTTTCTTT
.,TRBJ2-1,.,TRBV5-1,CASRKNPGQQNQNEQFF,TGCGCCAGCAGAAAGAATCCGGGCCAACAGAATCAAAATGAGCAGTTCTTC